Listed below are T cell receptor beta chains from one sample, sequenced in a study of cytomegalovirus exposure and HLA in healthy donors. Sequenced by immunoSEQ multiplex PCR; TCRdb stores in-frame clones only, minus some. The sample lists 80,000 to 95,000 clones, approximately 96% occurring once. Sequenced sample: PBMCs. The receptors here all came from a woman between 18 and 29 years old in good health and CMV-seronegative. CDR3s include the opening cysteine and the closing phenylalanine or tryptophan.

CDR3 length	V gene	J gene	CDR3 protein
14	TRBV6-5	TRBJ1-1	CASSYIGGAIEAFF
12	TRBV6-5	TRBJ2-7	CASSPGQREQYF
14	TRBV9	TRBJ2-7	CASSVLAGSDEQYF
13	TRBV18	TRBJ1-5	CASSPLRGQPQHF
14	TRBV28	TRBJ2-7	CASSLRQGASEQYF
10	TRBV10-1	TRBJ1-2	CASSKPADTF
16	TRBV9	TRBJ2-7	CASSGTGTGNYYEQYF
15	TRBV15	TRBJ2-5	CATSREARSGETQYF
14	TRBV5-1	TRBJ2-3	CASMMGGITDTQYF
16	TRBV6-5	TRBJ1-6	CASSYQPGQGGSPLHF
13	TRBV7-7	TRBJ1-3	CASSSDRGNTIYF
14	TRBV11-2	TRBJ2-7	CASSLVTGGGEQYF
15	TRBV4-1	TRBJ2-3	CASSQAGTSTDTQYF
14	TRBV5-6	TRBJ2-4	CASSLTGEKNIQYF
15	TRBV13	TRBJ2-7	CASSLGFREAYEQYF
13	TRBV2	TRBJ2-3	CASSGLAGDTQYF
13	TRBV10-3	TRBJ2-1	CAIRLSSYNEQFF
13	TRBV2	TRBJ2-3	CASSEGEVDTQYF
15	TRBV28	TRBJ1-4	CASTLQGFADEKLFF
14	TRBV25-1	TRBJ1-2	CASSFPGVNYGYTF
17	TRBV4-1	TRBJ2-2	CASSRGLAGGRGGELFF
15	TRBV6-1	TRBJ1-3	CASRRQGSSGNTIYF
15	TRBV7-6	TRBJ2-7	CASSLVAGLPYEQYF
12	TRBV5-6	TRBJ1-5	CASSLSPGPQHF
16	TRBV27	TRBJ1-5	CASSPGTEYSNQPQHF
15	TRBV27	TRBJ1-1	CASTMAGGYYTEAFF
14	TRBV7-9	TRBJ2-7	CASSAGQSSYEQYF
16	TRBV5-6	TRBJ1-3	CASSLRTGLEGNTIYF
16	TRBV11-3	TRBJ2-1	CASSCDRTGFRNEQFF
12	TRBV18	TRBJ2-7	CASSPPQGKVYF
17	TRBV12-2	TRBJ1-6	CASRLWEDRRLGSPLHF
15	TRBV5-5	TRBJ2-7	CASSPGTSASYEQYF
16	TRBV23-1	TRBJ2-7	CASSQPWTGVGYEQYF
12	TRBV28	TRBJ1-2	CASMSGTLTYTF
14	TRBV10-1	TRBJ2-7	CASSRGGGEYEQYF
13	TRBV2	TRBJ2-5	CASSEDSVQTQYF
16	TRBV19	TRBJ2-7	CASRILWTAMSYEQYF
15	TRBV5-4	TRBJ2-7	CASSLEAGVPYEQYF
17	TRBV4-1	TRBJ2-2	CASSQGLAGINTGELFF
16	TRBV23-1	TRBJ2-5	CASAHRPDRMGETQYF